These 26 T cell receptor beta chains were all obtained from the same sample, sequenced in a study of shared clonotypes between healthy human individuals (dated by TCRdb to 2020 to 2022). Library preparation was by the immunoSEQ multiplex PCR assay. The source is immuneACCESS, and TCRdb retained only in-frame sequences with V and J called. Part of the clones is not carried over; for the studies checked, unresolved V genes explain less than half of this, and the remainder is unexplained. This sample holds about 1 million clones; more than 65% were observed only once. The ten largest clones capture 1.5% of the sample. Sequencing was carried out using memory CD4+ T cells sorted from blood. What this sample's cell subset or site label stands for: CD45RA-negative fraction. These receptors were collected from a man younger than 35 in good health.

This clone has only a few counts. This chain uses TRBV19 with TRBJ2-7, with 9 nucleotides matching TRBD1. This CDR3 region has 14 residues. Germline loops: CDR1 LNHDA, CDR2 SQIVND (reference sequence). V was clipped by 6 bases and J by 2 bases; unmatched bases: 5. CDR3 bases: TGTGCCAGTAGGACCGGGACAGGGCCCTACGAGCAGTACTTC. It is translated as CASRTGTGPYEQYF.

This clone has a handful of counts. This chain links TRBV6-9 with TRBJ1-2; D unresolved. This CDR3 comprises 11 residues. With 4 bases removed from V and 8 bases from J, the gap between germline ends came to 8 bases. Germline V lookup: CDR1 MNHGY, CDR2 SVAAGI. The CDR3: CASSFEEGYTF. The CDR3, as DNA: TGTGCCAGCAGTTTTGAGGAGGGCTACACCTTC.

The genes are TRBV7-2 and TRBJ2-5, with 8 bases fitting TRBD2. The V gene end was trimmed by 3 bases and the J gene end by 2 bases; junction bases not matched to a gene: 5. This CDR3 has 15 amino acids. Germline values: CDR1 SGHTA, CDR2 FQGNSA. The CDR3 loop is CASSLFSGAQETQYF. In nucleotides, the CDR3 is TGTGCCAGCAGCTTGTTTAGCGGGGCGCAAGAGACCCAGTACTTC.

The chain recombines TRBV2 with TRBJ1-6; a possible D gene is TRBD1 (5 bases). This CDR3 is 13 amino acids long. V was pared by 0 bases and J by 10 bases, with 7 bases between. Germline V gene data show CDR1 as SNHLY and CDR2 as FYNNEI. This CDR3 is CASSEAGGSPLHF. In nucleotides, the CDR3 is TGTGCCAGCAGTGAAGCTGGGGGGTCACCCCTCCACTTT.

The chain links TRBV7-2 to TRBJ1-6; D uncertain. The V gene's germline CDR1 is SGHTA and CDR2 FQGNSA. Trimming took off 4 bases at V and 8 bases at J, with 15 bases between the two ends. This CDR3 is 15 amino acids long. CDR3 residues: CASSSLGRQDSPLHF. The CDR3 nucleotides are TGTGCCAGCAGCTCTCTCGGGAGACAAGATTCACCCCTCCACTTT.

The gene calls are TRBV5-6 and TRBJ2-7; 9 nucleotides align to TRBD2. The ends lost 2 bases at V and 3 bases at J; junction bases unmatched: 3. The CDR3 is 14 amino acids. Germline CDR1 and CDR2: SGHDT and YYEEEE. In DNA form, the CDR3 reads TGTGCCAGCAGCTTTAGCGGGAGTTTCTACGAGCAGTACTTC. Protein product: CASSFSGSFYEQYF.

The chain carries TRBV4-3 and TRBJ1-5; no definite D call. This CDR3 spans 14 amino acids. Germline V gives CDR1 LGHNA, CDR2 YSLEER. Trimming took 3 bases from V and 0 from J, leaving 6 bases between them. The DNA for the CDR3 is TGCGCCAGCAGCCAGGGATATAGCAATCAGCCCCAGCATTTT. Residues: CASSQGYSNQPQHF.

The chain uses TRBV11-2 and TRBJ2-3; 10 nucleotides align to TRBD1. In germline, CDR1 is SGHAT, CDR2 FQNNGV. V was pared by 5 bases and J by 5 bases, with 4 bases of the junction left unmatched. The CDR3 length is 14 residues. The CDR3 region is CASSVTGGLDTQYF. The CDR3 DNA sequence: TGTGCCAGCAGCGTGACAGGGGGCTTAGATACGCAGTATTTT.

The rearrangement links TRBV5-1 to TRBJ2-5; possibly TRBD1 or TRBD2 for D (5 bases each). Germline V gives CDR1 SGHRS, CDR2 YFSETQ. This CDR3 comprises 15 residues. V gave up 3 bases and J gave up 2 bases, with 14 bases separating them. CDR3 sequence: CASSYAGTAQETQYF. The DNA of the CDR3 is TGCGCCAGCAGCTACGCCGGGACGGCACAAGAGACCCAGTACTTC.

This rearrangement joins TRBV5-1 to TRBJ2-5, with a weak D call TRBD1 (5 bases). Germline V gene sequence: CDR1 SGHRS, CDR2 YFSETQ. The CDR3 covers 14 residues. Trimming cost V 0 bases and J 5 bases, with 11 bases left between them. Here the CDR3 DNA reads TGCGCCAGCAGCTTGGTAGGGGCCGGGGAGACCCAGTACTTC. Encoded protein: CASSLVGAGETQYF.

The J gene is TRBJ1-6, the V gene TRBV4-2, with D unresolved. The CDR3 extends over 16 amino acids. Deletions cut 0 bases from V and 4 bases from J, with 10 bases between. From germline, CDR1 is LGHNA and CDR2 YNFKEQ. The CDR3 here is CASSQESVGYNSPLHF. In nucleotides, the CDR3 is TGTGCCAGCAGCCAAGAATCAGTGGGGTATAATTCACCCCTCCACTTT.

The sample holds many counts of this clone. J is TRBJ1-6 and V is TRBV10-2; 7 nucleotides align to TRBD1. Unmatched junction bases numbered 2, after V lost 2 bases and J lost 7 bases. Germline V gene sequence: CDR1 WSHSY, CDR2 SAAADI. The CDR3 runs 14 residues. The CDR3 DNA sequence: TGCGCCAGCAGTGAGATAGGGGGCAATTCACCCCTCCACTTT. Encoded protein: CASSEIGGNSPLHF.

This chain joins TRBV6-6 and TRBJ2-2; 7 bases are shared with TRBD1. The CDR3 is 16 residues long. Trimming removed 2 bases from V and 7 bases from J; junction bases left unmatched: 10. Germline CDR1 is MNHNY and CDR2 is SVGAGI (reference sequence). For the CDR3, the DNA is TGTGCCAGCAGTTACCCTATGGGACAGCCCGGCGGGGAGCTGTTTTTT. Protein product: CASSYPMGQPGGELFF.

The gene calls are TRBV6-6 and TRBJ1-2; possibly TRBD1 for D (5 bases). Germline V gene data show CDR1 as MNHNY and CDR2 as SVGAGI (reference sequence). CDR3 size: 15 residues. V was clipped by 6 bases and J by 1 base, with 15 bases between them. In DNA, the CDR3 is TGTGCCAGCAGGAGCACCGGGACCGGTAACTATGGCTACACCTTC. It is translated as CASRSTGTGNYGYTF.

The V call is TRBV7-2, the J call TRBJ2-1; D ambiguous. Germline CDR1 is SGHTA and CDR2 is FQGNSA. The CDR3 is 16 amino acids. The V and J ends lost 4 bases and 8 bases respectively, with 21 bases between them. CDR3 sequence reads: CASSSPSIMQLDEQFF. The CDR3 DNA follows: TGTGCCAGCAGCTCCCCTTCAATCATGCAGTTGGATGAGCAGTTCTTC. The whole variable domain, remainder taken from reference TRBV7-2 and TRBJ2-1, is GAGVSQSPSNKVTEKGKDVELRCDPISGHTALYWYRQSLGQGLEFLIYFQGNSAPDKSGLPSDRFSAERTGGSVSTLTIQRTQQEDSAVYLCASSSPSIMQLDEQFFGPGTRLTVL.

The chain has TRBV5-4 and TRBJ2-3, with 10 positions matching TRBD2. The CDR3 is 15 residues long. V lost 2 bases to trimming and J lost 7 bases; unmatched junction nucleotides: 7. Germline loops: CDR1 SGHNT, CDR2 YYREEE (reference sequence). The CDR3 DNA is TGTGCCAGCAGCTTAAGCGGGGGGGCCGGATATACGCAGTATTTT. Amino acids: CASSLSGGAGYTQYF. Together with reference TRBV5-4 and TRBJ2-3, the CDR3 gives the full variable domain: ETGVTQSPTHLIKTRGQQVTLRCSSQSGHNTVSWYQQALGQGPQFIFQYYREEENGRGNFPPRFSGLQFPNYSSELNVNALELDDSALYLCASSLSGGAGYTQYFGPGTRLTVL.

The chain carries TRBV10-2 and TRBJ1-3, with a possible D match to TRBD1 (5 bases). Per germline, CDR1 WSHSY and CDR2 SAAADI. CDR3 length: 14 residues. Trimming left V 8 bases short and J 0 bases short, with 11 bases between. The CDR3 DNA sequence: TGCGCCAGCGGACGACAGAACTCTGGAAACACCATATATTTT. This encodes CASGRQNSGNTIYF.

DNA for the CDR3: TGTGCCAGTAGTAGGTTCGCTGCCCCTGGAGGAAGCTCCTACGAGCAGTACTTC. Its translation is CASSRFAAPGGSSYEQYF. The genes are TRBV19 and TRBJ2-7; D perhaps matches TRBD2 (5 bases). Germline CDR1 LNHDA, CDR2 SQIVND (reference sequence). The CDR3 runs to 18 residues. Trimming pared 4 bases from V and 0 bases from J, leaving 22 bases between.

J is TRBJ1-6 and V is TRBV18; weak D call: TRBD1 (5 bases). Trimming shortened V by 2 bases and J by 8 bases, and 19 bases separated the two germline ends. The CDR3 loop spans 17 amino acids. Germline assignment: CDR1 KGHSH and CDR2 LQKENI. This chain's CDR3 is CASSPSRQGGRDSPLHF. CDR3 coding DNA: TGTGCCAGCTCACCATCCCGGCAGGGCGGGAGAGATTCACCCCTCCACTTT.

For this clone: This may come from a read error, since a much larger clone is one base off. V is TRBV4-3 and J is TRBJ2-1, with 9 bases fitting TRBD1. Losses at the gene ends were 5 bases for V and 6 bases for J; bases not matched to a gene: 2. Germline V gives CDR1 LGHNA, CDR2 YSLEER. The CDR3 covers 13 residues. The CDR3 reads CASSSDRGNEQFF. The CDR3, as DNA: TGCGCCAGCAGCTCGGACAGGGGCAATGAGCAGTTCTTC.

The chain recombines TRBV19 with TRBJ2-1, with 7 bases matching TRBD2. The V and J ends lost 7 bases and 4 bases, in that order; junction bases with no gene match: 4. The V gene's germline CDR1 is LNHDA and CDR2 SQIVND (reference sequence). This CDR3 is built from 13 residues. The CDR3 sequence is CASNPAGYNEQFF. DNA of the CDR3: TGTGCCAGTAACCCAGCGGGGTACAATGAGCAGTTCTTC.

The V gene is TRBV9, the J gene TRBJ2-5; 9 bases map to TRBD2. After removal of 0 bases from V and 4 bases from J, the junction contained 4 bases not matched to a gene. CDR1 is SGDLS and CDR2 is YYNGEE in the germline V gene. CDR3 length equals 15 residues. CDR3 sequence reads: CASSVGVSGGETQYF. For the CDR3, the DNA is TGTGCCAGCAGCGTAGGGGTTAGCGGGGGAGAGACCCAGTACTTC.

This clone has a handful of counts. The chain uses TRBV7-9 and TRBJ1-6; 10 nucleotides align to TRBD1. The CDR3 is 13 residues long. In germline, CDR1 is SEHNR, CDR2 FQNEAQ (reference sequence). V trimming: 8 bases; J trimming: 10 bases; junction bases outside the gene matches: 5. CDR3 nucleotide sequence: TGTGCCAGCGTAGGGACAGGGGTCTCACCCCTCCACTTT. Translated, it gives CASVGTGVSPLHF.

The J gene is TRBJ1-3, the V gene TRBV4-3, with D possibly being TRBD1 (5 bases). V was cut by 0 bases and J by 1 base, with 7 bases left in between. CDR1 LGHNA and CDR2 YSLEER come from the germline V gene. CDR3 length: 15 residues. The CDR3 protein is CASSQDWGSGNTIYF. In DNA form, the CDR3 reads TGCGCCAGCAGCCAAGATTGGGGGTCTGGAAACACCATATATTTT.

This chain uses TRBV28 with TRBJ1-1; D may be TRBD1 (5 bases). Germline V CDR1 and CDR2: MDHEN, SYDVKM. The V end was cut by 2 bases, the J end by 4 bases, with 17 bases between. CDR3 length equals 16 residues. CDR3 DNA sequence: TGTGCCAGCAGTTTAGGGTTGGGGGTAGGGAGCACTGAAGCTTTCTTT. As protein: CASSLGLGVGSTEAFF.

There are a few counts of this clone. In DNA, the CDR3 is TGTGCCAGCAGCTATTCCCCTGGCAGCACAGATACGCAGTATTTT. The encoded protein is CASSYSPGSTDTQYF. V and J are TRBV6-1 and TRBJ2-3; D unclear. The CDR3 spans 15 residues. Trimming removed 6 bases at V and 0 bases at J, with 13 bases between. Germline V gene data show CDR1 as MNHNS and CDR2 as SASEGT.